This TCR beta chain was observed in a study of shared clonotypes between healthy human individuals. General study results and limits: Tissue TCR repertoires likely differ from these blood-only repertoires.

Tens of thousands of T cell genomes, or about 0.3 ug DNA, went into replicate PCRs of unsorted PBMC. This table comes from immunoSEQ multiplex PCR, and its TCRdb copy is limited to in-frame clones, with some not included. In the table there are roughly 500,000 clones, 81% of which are singletons. In its sample, this clone was seen a few times. What it recognizes is unknown. Other nucleotide sequences from this sample produce the same CDR3. V dropped 4 bases and J dropped 3; count of bases not matched to a gene: 6. The CDR3 has 15 amino acids. The V gene's germline CDR1 is LNHDA and CDR2 SQIVND (reference sequence).

Sequencing was carried out using PBMCs. This chain uses TRBV19 with TRBJ2-1, with 7 nucleotides matching TRBD2. The origin of this receptor is a woman aged 40 to 49 in good health. Some clones in this sample may be carry-over from other donors' samples. The CDR3 DNA reads TGTGCCAGTAGTACCCCAGGACTAGACTACAATGAGCAGTTCTTC. This sequence encodes CASSTPGLDYNEQFF. Complete variable domain (other parts from reference TRBV19 and TRBJ2-1): DGGITQSPKYLFRKEGQNVTLSCEQNLNHDAMYWYRQDPGQGLRLIYYSQIVNDFQKGDIAEGYSVSREKKESFPLTVTSAQKNPTAFYLCASSTPGLDYNEQFFGPGTRLTVL.